This T cell receptor beta chain originates from a study of human T cells and chemical hapten exposure. Using its own MiXCR run on the RACE reads, TCRdb lists one record per CDR3 protein. The data show some 400,000 distinct CDR3 sequences, 5% to 6.5% seen once. This clonotype was seen many times. V gave up 5 bases and J gave up 5 bases, with 18 bases separating them. Germline V lookup: CDR1 SGHTA, CDR2 FQGNSA. The CDR3 length is 15 residues. As for time point: pre-sensitization, week 0. Treatment in this sample: therapeutic diphenylcyclopropenone sensitization with weekly scalp DPC. The V and J genes are TRBV7-2 and TRBJ1-1; no definite D call. The sample in question was whole blood, obtained in connection with sensitization to the hapten diphenylcyclopropenone (DPC). The sequence was obtained from a woman aged 45 to 65 with alopecia areata. Some clones in this sample may be carry-over from other donors' samples. CDR3 in amino acids: CASSLSTGFRTEAFF. Here the CDR3 DNA reads TGTGCCAGCAGCCTTTCGACGGGGTTTAGGACTGAAGCTTTCTTT.